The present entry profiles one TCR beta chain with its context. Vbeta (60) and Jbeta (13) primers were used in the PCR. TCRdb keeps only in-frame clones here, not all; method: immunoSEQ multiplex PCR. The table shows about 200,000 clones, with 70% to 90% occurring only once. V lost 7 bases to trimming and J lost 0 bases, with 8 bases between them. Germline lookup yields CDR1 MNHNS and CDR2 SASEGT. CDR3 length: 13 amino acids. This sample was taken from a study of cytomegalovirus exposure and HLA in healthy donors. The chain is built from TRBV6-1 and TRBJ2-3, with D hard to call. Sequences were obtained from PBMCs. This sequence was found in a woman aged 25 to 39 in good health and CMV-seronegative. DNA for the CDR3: TGTGCCAGCACGCGAATTAGCACAGATACGCAGTATTTT. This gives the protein CASTRISTDTQYF.